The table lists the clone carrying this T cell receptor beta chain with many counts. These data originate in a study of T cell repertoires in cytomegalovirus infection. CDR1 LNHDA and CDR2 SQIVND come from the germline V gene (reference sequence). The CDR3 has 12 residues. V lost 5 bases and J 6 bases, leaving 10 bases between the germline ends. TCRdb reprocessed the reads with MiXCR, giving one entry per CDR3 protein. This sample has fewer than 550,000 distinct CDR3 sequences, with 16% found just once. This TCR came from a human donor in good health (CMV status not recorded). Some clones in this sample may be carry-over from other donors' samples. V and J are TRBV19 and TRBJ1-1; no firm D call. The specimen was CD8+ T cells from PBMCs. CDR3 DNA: TGTGCCAGTAGTGCCAGACACTCTGAAGCTTTCTTT. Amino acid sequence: CASSARHSEAFF. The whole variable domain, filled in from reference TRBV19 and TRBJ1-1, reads DGGITQSPKYLFRKEGQNVTLSCEQNLNHDAMYWYRQDPGQGLRLIYYSQIVNDFQKGDIAEGYSVSREKKESFPLTVTSAQKNPTAFYLCASSARHSEAFFGQGTRLTVV.